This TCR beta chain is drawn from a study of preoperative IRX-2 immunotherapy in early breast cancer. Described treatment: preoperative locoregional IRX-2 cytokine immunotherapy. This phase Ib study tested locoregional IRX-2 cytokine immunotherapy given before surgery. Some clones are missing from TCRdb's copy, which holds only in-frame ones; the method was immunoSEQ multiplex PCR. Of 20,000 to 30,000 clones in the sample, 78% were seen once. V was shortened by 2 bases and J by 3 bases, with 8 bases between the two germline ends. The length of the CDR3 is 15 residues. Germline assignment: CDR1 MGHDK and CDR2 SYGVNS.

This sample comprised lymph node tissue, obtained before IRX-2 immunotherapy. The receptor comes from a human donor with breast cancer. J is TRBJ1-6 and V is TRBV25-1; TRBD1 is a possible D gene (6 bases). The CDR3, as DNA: TGTGCCAGCAGTGAACCGGGACACTATAATTCACCCCTCCACTTT. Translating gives CASSEPGHYNSPLHF.